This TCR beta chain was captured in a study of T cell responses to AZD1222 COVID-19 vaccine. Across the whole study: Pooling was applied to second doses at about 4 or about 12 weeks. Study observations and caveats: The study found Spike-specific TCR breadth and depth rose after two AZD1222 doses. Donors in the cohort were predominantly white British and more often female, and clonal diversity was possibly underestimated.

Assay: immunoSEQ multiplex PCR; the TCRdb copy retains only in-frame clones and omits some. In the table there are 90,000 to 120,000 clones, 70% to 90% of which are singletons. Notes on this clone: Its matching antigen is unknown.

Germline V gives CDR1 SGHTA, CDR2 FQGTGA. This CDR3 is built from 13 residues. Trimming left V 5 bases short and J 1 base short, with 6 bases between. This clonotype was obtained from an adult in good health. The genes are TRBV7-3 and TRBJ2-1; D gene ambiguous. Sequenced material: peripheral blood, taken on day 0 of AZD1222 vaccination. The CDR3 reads CASSPGSYNEQFF. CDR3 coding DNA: TGTGCCAGCAGCCCAGGTTCCTACAATGAGCAGTTCTTC. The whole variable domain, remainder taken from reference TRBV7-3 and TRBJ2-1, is GAGVSQTPSNKVTEKGKYVELRCDPISGHTALYWYRQSLGQGPEFLIYFQGTGAADDSGLPNDRFFAVRPEGSVSTLKIQRTERGDSAVYLCASSPGSYNEQFFGPGTRLTVL.